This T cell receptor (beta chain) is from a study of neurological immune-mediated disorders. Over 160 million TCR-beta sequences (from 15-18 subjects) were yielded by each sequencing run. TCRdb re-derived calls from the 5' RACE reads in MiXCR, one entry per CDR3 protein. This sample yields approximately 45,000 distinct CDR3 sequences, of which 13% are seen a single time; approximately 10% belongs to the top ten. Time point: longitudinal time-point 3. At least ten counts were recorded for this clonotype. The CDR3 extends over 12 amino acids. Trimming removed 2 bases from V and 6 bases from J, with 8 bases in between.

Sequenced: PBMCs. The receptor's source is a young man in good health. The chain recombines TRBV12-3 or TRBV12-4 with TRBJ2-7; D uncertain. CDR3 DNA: TGTGCCAGCAGTTTACCCTCAGCCGAGCAGTACTTC. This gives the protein CASSLPSAEQYF.